The text below deals with one T cell receptor (beta chain). The antigen it binds to is not known. No quality values exist for individual bases; no much larger clone is one base distant. Amplification of full-length TCR variable regions was done by 5' RACE PCR using constant-region reverse primers, and this step was followed by semi-nested PCR with Nested Universal Primer A. The ReliaPrep RNA Cell Miniprep System was used to extract total RNA, which was then reverse transcribed into 5'RACE-ready cDNA with the SMARTer RACE 5'/3' Kit. Multiplex adaptors were used to barcode the full-length TCR alpha and beta libraries, which were then sequenced on an Illumina MiSeq. Per the source publication's procedure: Sequencing data were pooled across the five patients for each of nine subset-tissue groups and compared by unsupervised clustering of TCR gene usage. The Morisita-Horn index was used to calculate repertoire similarity, with shared sequences weighted by how much each contributed to each repertoire. TCRdb redid the processing of the public reads, applying fastp at Q25 and MiXCR, and retained in-frame beta chains. One record per CDR3 amino acid sequence lists the most common genes and DNA. TCRdb, rather than the study authors, made the V and J calls. Across this sample there are some 44,000 distinct CDR3 sequences, with 30% seen only once. The biggest ten clones account for roughly 4.1% of the sample.

The source of the sample is a study (dated by TCRdb to the mid-2010s). With respect to the entire study: The study set out to test whether tumor-infiltrating Tregs in breast cancer get recruited from blood Tregs or are instead converted in situ from other CD4+ T cell subsets.

CDR1 and CDR2 are drawn from the germline V gene: MNHNS, SASEGT. At the junction V is shortened by 3 bases and J by 8 bases, with 13 bases in between. There are 13 amino acids in the CDR3, from cysteine to phenylalanine inclusive. Only CDR3 DNA remains: 39 bases, in frame from the first base. Broader findings and caveats from the paper: Rather than covering whole repertoires, validation in the larger cohort was restricted to a single TCR beta V-J rearrangement. Tumor memory CD4+ T cell TCR gene usage was found to cluster with blood and lymph node memory CD4+ cells and with lymph node naive CD4+ cells. The TCR alpha and beta sequences of tumor-infiltrating Tregs showed the greatest overlap with tumor naive CD4+ T cells, followed by blood naive CD4+ T cells.

Memory CD4+ T cells were isolated as CD4+CD45RO+CD25- cells. Tregs, naive and memory CD4+ T cells from tumor, blood and ipsilateral draining lymph nodes of about five breast cancer patients underwent full-length TCR alpha and beta sequencing. Tumor tissue and lymph nodes from ipsilateral axillary dissection were perfused with PBS, minced and digested with collagenase I and hyaluronidase. FACS confirmed that the sorted cell populations were more than 90% pure. This clonotype was sampled from a female donor with breast cancer. Specimen: tumor-infiltrating memory CD4+ T cells sorted from the breast tumor. According to the study, the label for this sample's cell subset or site signals: memory CD4+ T cells, CD4+CD45RO+CD25-. The chain was built from TRBV6-1 and TRBJ1-1, with the D gene too uncertain to name. For the CDR3, the sequence is CASSEGKEAEAFF. In nucleotide form, the sequence is TGTGCCAGCAGTGAGGGGAAGGAGGCCGAAGCTTTCTTT.